This is a list of T cell receptor beta chains from one sample in a study of blood T cells in healthy people across ages. One entry per CDR3 protein results from TCRdb running MiXCR on the 5' RACE reads. The repertoire includes some 1.4 million distinct CDR3 sequences, around 39% of them detected once, and around 8% sits in the top ten. Sequencing used blood. These receptors all stem from a woman younger than 35 in good health. The CDR3 runs from the conserved cysteine through the conserved F or W. D genes are given only for firm matches. Rows give clone size only sometimes, using once, few, many, or a class for an expanded clone.

D: .
J: TRBJ2-1
size: .
V: TRBV5-5
CDR3: CASTPRGLTYNEQFF
DNA: TGTGCCAGCACCCCCAGGGGTCTGACCTACAATGAGCAGTTCTTC

D: TRBD2
J: TRBJ2-1
size: .
V: TRBV19
CDR3: CASWTSGLSGEQFF
DNA: TGTGCCAGCTGGACTAGCGGCCTTTCGGGTGAGCAGTTCTTC

D: .
J: TRBJ2-3
size: few
V: TRBV3-1
CDR3: CASSQLGSGDTQYF
DNA: TGTGCCAGCAGCCAACTCGGGAGTGGAGATACGCAGTATTTT

D: TRBD2
J: TRBJ2-3
size: .
V: TRBV6-4
CDR3: CASSASELAGEDTQYF
DNA: TGTGCCAGCAGTGCCTCGGAACTAGCGGGAGAAGATACGCAGTATTTT

D: .
J: TRBJ2-5
size: few
V: TRBV7-9
CDR3: CASSSTTGGVETQYF
DNA: TGTGCCAGCAGCTCAACCACAGGGGGGGTAGAGACCCAGTACTTC

D: TRBD1
J: TRBJ2-1
size: .
V: TRBV11-2
CDR3: CASSARQGRNEQFF
DNA: TGTGCCAGCAGCGCCCGACAGGGCCGCAATGAGCAGTTCTTC

D: TRBD2
J: TRBJ2-1
size: .
V: TRBV6-5
CDR3: CASSYSTLAGGHEQFF
DNA: TGTGCCAGCAGTTACTCGACCCTAGCGGGAGGGCATGAGCAGTTCTTC

D: TRBD1
J: TRBJ2-3
size: .
V: TRBV20-1
CDR3: CSAVQGADTQYF
DNA: TGCAGTGCAGTTCAGGGGGCAGATACGCAGTATTTT

D: TRBD2
J: TRBJ2-4
size: few
V: TRBV7-2
CDR3: CASSPGTSGSYIQYF
DNA: TGTGCCAGCAGCCCAGGGACTAGCGGGAGTTACATTCAGTACTTC

D: TRBD2
J: TRBJ2-1
size: .
V: TRBV5-6
CDR3: CASSNYQLAVYNEQFF
DNA: TGTGCCAGCAGCAATTACCAACTAGCGGTATACAATGAGCAGTTCTTC

D: .
J: TRBJ2-5
size: .
V: TRBV3-1
CDR3: CASSHFSVTGEQYF
DNA: TGTGCCAGCAGCCACTTTAGCGTTACGGGAGAGCAGTACTTC

D: TRBD2
J: TRBJ2-7
size: .
V: TRBV6-1
CDR3: CATPGRLTYEQYF
DNA: TGTGCCACCCCCGGGAGGCTAACCTACGAGCAGTACTTC

D: TRBD2
J: TRBJ2-1
size: once
V: TRBV7-2
CDR3: CASSQGVTSGRAREQFF
DNA: TGCGCCAGCAGCCAAGGGGTGACTAGCGGGAGGGCAAGGGAGCAGTTCTTC

D: .
J: TRBJ2-5
size: .
V: TRBV4-1
CDR3: CASSYGGLIETQYF
DNA: TGCGCCAGCAGCTATGGCGGACTTATAGAGACCCAGTACTTC

D: .
J: TRBJ1-2
size: many
V: TRBV10-3
CDR3: CAISESGAAYGYTF
DNA: TGTGCCATCAGTGAGTCCGGTGCAGCGTATGGCTACACCTTC

D: .
J: TRBJ2-1
size: .
V: TRBV3-1
CDR3: CASNHLAEEQFF
DNA: TGTGCCAGCAACCACTTAGCGGAAGAGCAGTTCTTC

D: .
J: TRBJ2-7
size: .
V: TRBV11-2
CDR3: CASSDHRVGKYEQYF
DNA: TGTGCCAGCAGCGACCACAGGGTGGGGAAGTACGAGCAGTACTTC

D: TRBD2
J: TRBJ2-4
size: .
V: TRBV6-4
CDR3: CAASLAGGGLAKNIQYF
DNA: TGTGCCGCCAGTCTAGCGGGAGGGGGCCTAGCCAAAAACATTCAGTACTTC

D: .
J: TRBJ1-2
size: .
V: TRBV6-6
CDR3: CASSQTRGGVNGYTF
DNA: TGTGCCAGCAGCCAAACAAGAGGGGGGGTGAATGGCTACACCTTC

D: .
J: TRBJ2-3
size: .
V: TRBV3-1
CDR3: CASRPGTTAEDTQYF
DNA: TGTGCCAGCAGACCCGGGACGACCGCCGAAGATACGCAGTATTTT

D: .
J: TRBJ1-3
size: .
V: TRBV10-3
CDR3: CAVGTMPSGNTIYF
DNA: TGTGCCGTAGGGACAATGCCCTCTGGAAACACCATATATTTT

D: TRBD1
J: TRBJ2-1
size: .
V: TRBV6-1
CDR3: CASSDPGQFINEQFF
DNA: TGTGCCAGCAGTGATCCGGGACAGTTCATCAATGAGCAGTTCTTC

D: TRBD1
J: TRBJ1-2
size: once
V: TRBV19
CDR3: CASIGGTAGGYTF
DNA: TGTGCCAGTATCGGAGGGACAGCAGGAGGCTACACCTTC

D: .
J: TRBJ2-3
size: few
V: TRBV7-2
CDR3: CASSLGGGAGRTDTQYF
DNA: TGTGCCAGCAGCTTAGGAGGGGGGGCGGGGAGAACAGATACGCAGTATTTT

D: TRBD1
J: TRBJ1-2
size: few
V: TRBV4-1
CDR3: CASSPPGQESSPQGYTF
DNA: TGCGCCAGCAGCCCCCCGGGACAGGAGTCGTCCCCTCAGGGCTACACCTTC